The 28 T cell receptor beta chains given below trace back to one sample, sequenced in a study of blood T cells in healthy people across ages. It was with a sample-barcoded 5' primer and a J-beta primer mix that a second PCR of about 6 to 12 cycles was run. TCRdb redid the calling of the 5' RACE reads with MiXCR, one entry per CDR3 protein. The data hold roughly 860,000 distinct CDR3 sequences, with 62% observed a single time. Sequences were obtained from blood. Every receptor here comes from a man aged 25-45 years in good health.

The chain is built from TRBV27 and TRBJ2-3; 8 positions agree with TRBD2. The CDR3 length is 16 residues. Trimming at V came to 6 bases and at J to 2 bases, leaving 10 bases not matched to a gene. Germline-derived CDR1 and CDR2 are MNHEY and SMNVEV (reference sequence). The chain's CDR3 is CASRIAAGASTDTQYF. The CDR3 DNA reads as TGTGCCAGCAGAATTGCAGCGGGGGCCTCCACAGATACGCAGTATTTT.

The chain recombines TRBV4-3 with TRBJ2-3, with D possibly TRBD1 on 6 matching bases. V lost 4 bases, J lost 2 bases, and 16 bases lay in between. CDR1 is LGHNA and CDR2 is YSLEER in the germline V gene. This CDR3 has 16 residues. The chain's CDR3 is CASSPGSTGFTDTQYF. CDR3 bases: TGCGCCAGCAGCCCAGGGTCGACAGGATTCACAGATACGCAGTATTTT.

The CDR3 sequence is CASDRFLGGNYGYTF. Here the CDR3 DNA reads TGTGCCAGCGACCGGTTTCTAGGTGGGAACTATGGCTACACCTTC. The chain joins TRBV12-3 or TRBV12-4 to TRBJ1-2; no definite D call. The CDR3 length is 15 residues. The V and J ends lost 8 bases and 2 bases respectively, with 18 bases between them.

The rearrangement links TRBV4-3 to TRBJ1-2; possible D gene TRBD1, 6 bases. The CDR3 contains 15 residues. Between the trimmed V and J ends, which lost 3 bases and 4 bases, there was a span of 15 bases. The germline CDR1 and CDR2 sequences are LGHNA and YSLEER. CDR3 DNA: TGCGCCAGCAGCCAGAACAGGGATAGTGCCTATGGCTACACCTTC. Translated, it gives CASSQNRDSAYGYTF.

The V gene is TRBV9, the J gene TRBJ2-2, with 11 bases aligning to TRBD2. The J segment lost 9 bases and the V segment lost 4 bases, leaving 8 bases of the junction unmatched. The CDR3 loop spans 15 amino acids. CDR1 SGDLS and CDR2 YYNGEE come from the germline V gene. CDR3 DNA sequence: TGTGCCAGCAGCCCTAGCGGGGGGCCCCAGCGGGAGCTGTTTTTT. It translates to CASSPSGGPQRELFF. The variable domain in full, completed from reference TRBV9 and TRBJ2-2, reads DSGVTQTPKHLITATGQRVTLRCSPRSGDLSVYWYQQSLDQGLQFLIQYYNGEERAKGNILERFSAQQFPDLHSELNLSSLELGDSALYFCASSPSGGPQRELFFGEGSRLTVL.

The J gene is TRBJ2-4, the V gene TRBV5-1; TRBD1 matches at 8 bases. The better agreement between TRBJ2-7 and the DNA end casts doubt on the J call. Germline values: CDR1 SGHRS, CDR2 YFSETQ. The CDR3 runs 15 residues. The CDR3 sequence: CASSTRTGLGYEQYF. The CDR3 bases are TGCGCCAGCAGCACCCGGACAGGGCTGGGTTACGAGCAGTACTTC.

J is TRBJ2-3 and V is TRBV28; the D is unclear. The CDR3 loop spans 12 amino acids. Trimming removed 4 bases at V and 6 bases at J, with 8 bases between. Germline-derived CDR1 and CDR2 are MDHEN and SYDVKM. CDR3 loop: CASSSPRDTQYF. The CDR3 region has the DNA TGTGCCAGCAGTTCTCCGCGCGATACGCAGTATTTT. Full variable domain (missing parts from reference TRBV28 and TRBJ2-3): DVKVTQSSRYLVKRTGEKVFLECVQDMDHENMFWYRQDPGLGLRLIYFSYDVKMKEKGDIPEGYSVSREKKERFSLILESASTNQTSMYLCASSSPRDTQYFGPGTRLTVL.

The chain carries TRBV2 and TRBJ2-1; the match to TRBD2 covers 14 bases. The ends lost 8 bases at V and 0 bases at J; junction bases unmatched: 6. The CDR3 consists of 17 residues. Germline V lookup: CDR1 SNHLY, CDR2 FYNNEI. The CDR3 loop reads CASLGTSGGSSYNEQFF. DNA for the CDR3: TGTGCCAGCCTCGGGACTAGCGGGGGTTCCTCCTACAATGAGCAGTTCTTC.

A few counts support this clonotype. V gene TRBV29-1 combines with J gene TRBJ2-7, with TRBD2 matching over 16 bases. Germline loops: CDR1 SQVTM, CDR2 ANQGSEA. Trimming took 4 bases from V and 7 from J; bases not matched to a gene: 4. There are 14 residues in the CDR3. The CDR3 reads CSVAQGLAGGEQYF. DNA of the CDR3: TGCAGCGTTGCCCAGGGACTAGCGGGGGGGGAGCAGTACTTC.

On this clonotype: An end of the junction differs from the germline gene, which may be a read error. The J gene is TRBJ2-7, the V gene TRBV3-1, with TRBD1 matching over 8 bases. The J call is in doubt because the DNA end fits TRBJ2-5 better. This CDR3 spans 14 amino acids. CDR1 is LGHDT and CDR2 is YNNKEL in the germline V gene (reference sequence). The CDR3 here is CASSPADREETQYF. CDR3 bases: TGCGCCAGCAGCCCGGCGGACAGGGAGGAGACCCAGTACTTC.

This clonotype was counted ten times or more. The V gene is TRBV10-3, the J gene TRBJ2-5; D unresolved. V shed 4 bases and J shed 5 bases, with 14 bases lying between them. The CDR3 length is 14 residues. CDR1 ENHRY and CDR2 SYGVKD come from the germline V gene. This CDR3 reads CAISGEGFTETQYF. CDR3 coding DNA: TGTGCCATCAGTGGAGAAGGGTTTACGGAGACCCAGTACTTC.

This clonotype was seen more than once but under ten times. V gene TRBV7-2 combines with J gene TRBJ2-2; perhaps TRBD2 as D (6 bases). CDR3 length equals 15 residues. Germline CDR1 and CDR2: SGHTA and FQGNSA. Trimming took off 5 bases at V and 8 bases at J, with 18 bases between the two ends. Here the CDR3 DNA reads TGTGCCAGCAGCCTACTAGGGACTCTCAGGGGGGAGCTGTTTTTT. Its translation is CASSLLGTLRGELFF.

The gene calls are TRBV18 and TRBJ2-7; 10 bases line up with TRBD1. V shed 3 bases, J shed 7 bases, and the junction held 9 bases outside the gene matches. This CDR3 contains 15 residues. Germline loops: CDR1 KGHSH, CDR2 LQKENI. CDR3 residues: CASSPGTGVMREQYF. CDR3 nucleotides: TGTGCCAGCTCACCTGGGACAGGGGTAATGAGGGAGCAGTACTTC. Using reference TRBV18 and TRBJ2-7 for the parts outside the CDR3, the full variable domain is NAGVMQNPRHLVRRRGQEARLRCSPMKGHSHVYWYRQLPEEGLKFMVYLQKENIIDESGMPKERFSAEFPKEGPSILRIQQVVRGDSAAYFCASSPGTGVMREQYFGPGTRLTVT.

The chain couples TRBV5-1 to TRBJ1-4; the D gene is possibly TRBD1 (6 bases). Germline-derived CDR1 and CDR2 are SGHRS and YFSETQ. The CDR3 spans 14 residues. V was cut by 4 bases and J by 6 bases, with 13 bases left in between. The CDR3 reads CASSPGTIDEKLFF. CDR3 in DNA: TGCGCCAGCAGCCCAGGGACAATCGATGAAAAACTGTTTTTT.

The chain combines TRBV3-1 with TRBJ2-4; 7 bases agree with TRBD2. The CDR3 is made up of 17 amino acids. Trimming at V came to 1 base and at J to 0 bases, leaving 6 bases not matched to a gene. The germline V gene has CDR1 LGHDT and CDR2 YNNKEL (reference sequence). CDR3 residues: CASSQASGRGAKNIQYF. The CDR3 nucleotides read TGTGCCAGCAGCCAAGCATCGGGGAGGGGAGCCAAAAACATTCAGTACTTC.

The J gene is TRBJ2-1, the V gene TRBV18; the D gene could be TRBD1 or TRBD2 (5 bases each). CDR3 size: 15 residues. Germline loops: CDR1 KGHSH, CDR2 LQKENI. Trimming left V 1 base short and J 5 bases short, with 12 bases between. In nucleotides, the CDR3 is TGTGCCAGCTCACCACGGGACGGGCCCAACAATGAGCAGTTCTTC. This encodes CASSPRDGPNNEQFF.

This chain links TRBV12-5 with TRBJ2-5, with D tentatively TRBD1 or TRBD2 (5 bases each). This CDR3 is 14 amino acids long. Trimming cost V 4 bases and J 3 bases, with 12 bases left between them. Germline CDR1 LGHNT, CDR2 FRNRAP. The CDR3 region is CASGSAGTEETQYF. Written as DNA, the CDR3 is TGTGCTAGTGGTTCAGCCGGGACCGAAGAGACCCAGTACTTC.

The V and J genes are TRBV2 and TRBJ1-6, with 7 bases fitting TRBD1. There are 14 residues in the CDR3. Germline V gene data show CDR1 as SNHLY and CDR2 as FYNNEI. With 6 bases clipped from V and 6 bases from J, the junction kept 5 bases outside the gene matches. Here the CDR3 reads CASSKGQLNSPLHF. The CDR3 DNA is TGTGCCAGCAGCAAGGGACAGCTTAATTCACCCCTCCACTTT.

The J gene is TRBJ1-2, the V gene TRBV7-2, with TRBD1 identical over 8 bases. Germline CDR1 reads SGHTA; CDR2 reads FQGNSA. V lost 4 bases and J lost 3; bases outside the gene matches: 4. CDR3 size: 14 residues. The chain's CDR3 is CASSSRQGHYGYTF. The CDR3 DNA is TGTGCCAGCAGCTCCCGACAGGGGCACTATGGCTACACCTTC.

V and J are TRBV6-5 and TRBJ2-5, with TRBD2 matching 9 bases. Near its end, the DNA agrees better with TRBJ2-7, so the J call may be wrong. In germline, CDR1 is MNHEY, CDR2 SVGAGI. The CDR3 is 16 residues long. The CDR3 DNA reads TGTGCCAGCAGTTACTCGACCCAGCGGGGGGACTACGAGCAGTACTTC. The encoded protein is CASSYSTQRGDYEQYF.

The V and J genes are TRBV6-2 or TRBV6-3 and TRBJ2-1, with D unclear. CDR3 length: 15 residues. Germline V gene lookup returns CDR1 MNHEY and CDR2 SVGEGT. V was trimmed by 2 bases and J by 5 bases, leaving 13 bases between them. CDR3 region: CASSYGQELHNEQFF. The CDR3 DNA is TGTGCCAGCAGTTACGGTCAGGAGTTACACAATGAGCAGTTCTTC.

This chain connects TRBV14 to TRBJ2-1, with 7 bases lining up with TRBD1. V was clipped by 3 bases and J by 0 bases; unmatched bases: 5. Germline-derived CDR1 and CDR2 are SGHDN and FVKESK. The length of the CDR3 is 16 residues. This CDR3 reads CASSHQGQFSYNEQFF. In DNA, the CDR3 is TGTGCCAGCAGCCATCAGGGACAGTTCTCCTACAATGAGCAGTTCTTC.

In this sample, this clonotype turned up once. V is TRBV6-5 and J is TRBJ1-1, with TRBD1 as a possible D gene (5 bases). The CDR3 is made up of 15 amino acids. Germline V gene lookup returns CDR1 MNHEY and CDR2 SVGAGI. V was shortened by 6 bases and J by 5 bases, with 19 bases between the two germline ends. DNA for the CDR3: TGTGCCAGCAGCCGGCCGGGGGGTGCTTTAACTGAAGCTTTCTTT. This translates into CASSRPGGALTEAFF.

The chain's CDR3 is CASGPGGKETQYF. The CDR3 nucleotides read TGTGCCAGCGGCCCGGGGGGGAAAGAGACCCAGTACTTC. The rearrangement uses TRBV25-1 and TRBJ2-5; 8 nucleotides match TRBD2. The CDR3 contains 13 residues. V shed 8 bases, J shed 3 bases, and the junction held 5 bases outside the gene matches. The germline gives CDR1 MGHDK, CDR2 SYGVNS.

The CDR3 reads CATSDPGLGSDTQYF. The CDR3 region has the DNA TGTGCCACCAGTGACCCCGGGCTAGGGTCAGATACGCAGTATTTT. The chain couples TRBV24-1 to TRBJ2-3, with D hard to call. The germline CDR1 and CDR2 sequences are KGHDR and SFDVKD. V lost 4 bases and J lost 4, with 14 bases in between. The CDR3 length is 15 residues.

This clonotype was observed a handful of times. The V call is TRBV6-5, the J call TRBJ2-5; D is unresolved. CDR1 and CDR2 from the germline V gene are MNHEY and SVGAGI. V was cut by 6 bases and J by 7 bases, with 18 bases left in between. The CDR3 extends over 14 amino acids. The CDR3 sequence is CASSVTLGERTQYF. The CDR3 DNA sequence: TGTGCCAGCAGCGTCACCCTAGGTGAACGGACCCAGTACTTC.

V is TRBV7-2 and J is TRBJ2-5; the D gene is possibly TRBD2 (5 bases). V was shortened by 5 bases and J by 4 bases, with 14 bases between the two germline ends. Germline V gene lookup returns CDR1 SGHTA and CDR2 FQGNSA. CDR3 length: 14 residues. CDR3 coding DNA: TGTGCCAGCAGCACCCTAGCACCGGTAGAGACCCAGTACTTC. Its protein is CASSTLAPVETQYF.

A remark on this clonotype: This could be a read error, since a much larger clone is one nucleotide away. The chain combines TRBV14 with TRBJ2-5, with TRBD2 matching over 7 bases. The CDR3 sequence is 15 residues long. The V and J ends lost 1 base and 6 bases, in that order; junction bases with no gene match: 8. The V gene's germline CDR1 is SGHDN and CDR2 FVKESK. This CDR3 reads CASSQGAAGRKTQYF. In DNA form, the CDR3 reads TGTGCCAGCAGCCAAGGTGCAGCGGGGCGGAAGACCCAGTACTTC. The whole variable domain, filled in from reference TRBV14 and TRBJ2-5, reads EAGVTQFPSHSVIEKGQTVTLRCDPISGHDNLYWYRRVMGKEIKFLLHFVKESKQDESGMPNNRFLAERTGGTYSTLKVQPAELEDSGVYFCASSQGAAGRKTQYFGPGTRLLVL.